This TCR beta chain stems from a study of identical twins. Only a few counts were recorded for this clonotype. Its cognate antigen is unknown. CDR3 length: 16 amino acids. V was cut by 3 bases and J by 7 bases, with 22 bases left in between. The germline CDR1 and CDR2 sequences are SGHRS and YFSETQ. TCRdb recomputed calls from the 5' RACE reads with MiXCR, one row per CDR3 protein. Of approximately 620,000 distinct CDR3 sequences in the sample, approximately 9% were seen once. Whole-study findings and limits: One should note that invariant MAIT and iNKT cells could partly confound zero-insertion analyses.

This sample was shared with a second study, whose subject was yellow fever vaccine responses in identical twins. From that second work: Twins reportedly had a vaccine T cell response that seemed partly convergent, partly personalized.

The chain joins TRBV5-1 to TRBJ1-2; no firm D call. Sequenced sample: PBMCs. The receptor was isolated from a woman aged 18-30 years in good health. CDR3 nucleotide sequence: TGCGCCAGCAGCTATACGGACGGCGGGCGGTTGGCTGGCTACACCTTC. Translating gives CASSYTDGGRLAGYTF. Full variable domain (rest looked up from reference TRBV5-1 and TRBJ1-2): KAGVTQTPRYLIKTRGQQVTLSCSPISGHRSVSWYQQTPGQGLQFLFEYFSETQRNKGNFPGRFSGRQFSNSRSEMNVSTLELGDSALYLCASSYTDGGRLAGYTFGSGTRLTVV.